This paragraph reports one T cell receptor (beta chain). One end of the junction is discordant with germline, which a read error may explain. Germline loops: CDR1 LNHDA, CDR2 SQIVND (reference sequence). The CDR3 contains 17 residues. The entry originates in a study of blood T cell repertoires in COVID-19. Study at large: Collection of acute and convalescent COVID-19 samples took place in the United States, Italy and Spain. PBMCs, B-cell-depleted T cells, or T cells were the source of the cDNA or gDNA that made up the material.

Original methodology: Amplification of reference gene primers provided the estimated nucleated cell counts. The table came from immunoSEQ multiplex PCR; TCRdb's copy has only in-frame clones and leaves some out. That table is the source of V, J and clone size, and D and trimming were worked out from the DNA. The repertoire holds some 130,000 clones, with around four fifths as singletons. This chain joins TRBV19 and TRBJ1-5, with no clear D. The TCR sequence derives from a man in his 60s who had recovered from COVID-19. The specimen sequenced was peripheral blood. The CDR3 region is CASSLESVRRSNQPQHF. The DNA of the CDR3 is TGTGCCAGTAGTCTAGAGTCGGTAAGGCGGAGCAATCAGCCCCAGCATTTT.